The 27 T cell receptor beta chains given below trace back to one sample, sequenced in a study of technical replicates of blood from a handful of donors. Sequencing was performed with immunoSEQ multiplex PCR; in TCRdb, only in-frame clones are kept and a portion is missing. The sample lists 50,000 to 75,000 clones; 90% to 95% were seen once. Sequencing was carried out using PBMCs. The receptors were gathered from a human donor in good health. Some clones in this sample may be carry-over from other donors' samples.

The chain links TRBV7-2 to TRBJ2-5; D ambiguous. Trimming took 1 base from V and 4 from J, leaving 16 bases between them. The CDR3 loop spans 16 amino acids. Looked up from germline, CDR1 is SGHTA and CDR2 is FQGNSA. The CDR3 spells CASSLVGGWVLETQYF. CDR3 DNA: TGTGCCAGCAGCTTAGTCGGCGGTTGGGTGTTAGAGACCCAGTACTTC.

CDR3 residues: CASSLYGHSDTQYF. In DNA form, the CDR3 reads TGTGCCAGCAGCTTATACGGACATTCAGATACGCAGTATTTT. The chain employs TRBV7-6 and TRBJ2-3, with TRBD1 as a possible D gene (5 bases). Germline assignment: CDR1 SGHVS and CDR2 FNYEAQ. This CDR3 comprises 14 residues. Trimming pared 2 bases from V and 4 bases from J, leaving 10 bases between.

The chain carries TRBV2 and TRBJ2-3, with D perhaps matching TRBD2 (5 bases). The germline V and J ends were trimmed by 6 bases and 3 bases, with 7 bases remaining between them. This CDR3 contains 12 residues. Germline CDR1 and CDR2: SNHLY and FYNNEI. The CDR3 coding sequence is TGTGCCAGCAGCGGGGTAACAGATACGCAGTATTTT. This codes for CASSGVTDTQYF. Using reference TRBV2 and TRBJ2-3 for the parts outside the CDR3, the full variable domain is EPEVTQTPSHQVTQMGQEVILRCVPISNHLYFYWYRQILGQKVEFLVSFYNNEISEKSEIFDDQFSVERPDGSNFTLKIRSTKLEDSAMYFCASSGVTDTQYFGPGTRLTVL.

The chain joins TRBV19 to TRBJ1-2; TRBD1 aligns across 11 bases. Germline V gene sequence: CDR1 LNHDA, CDR2 SQIVND (reference sequence). CDR3 length: 15 residues. Unmatched junction bases numbered 2, after V lost 5 bases and J lost 0 bases. CDR3 sequence reads: CASSLDRGPNYGYTF. DNA for the CDR3: TGTGCCAGTAGTCTGGACAGGGGGCCTAACTATGGCTACACCTTC.

The rearrangement uses TRBV29-1 and TRBJ1-1; 7 nucleotides align to TRBD1. The CDR3 is 17 amino acids. CDR1 is SQVTM and CDR2 is ANQGSEA in the germline V gene. Trimming at V came to 4 bases and at J to 4 bases, leaving 18 bases not matched to a gene. The CDR3 DNA is TGCAGCGTTGGGTGGGCCCCCCAGCAGGGGGGAACCACTGAAGCTTTCTTT. Its protein is CSVGWAPQQGGTTEAFF.

V usage is TRBV25-1 and J usage is TRBJ2-4; 11 bases fit TRBD2. With V trimmed by 4 bases and J by 3 bases, 8 bases remained unmatched. Germline CDR1 reads MGHDK; CDR2 reads SYGVNS. The CDR3 extends over 17 amino acids. CDR3 DNA sequence: TGTGCCAGCAGTGTGTCTAGCGGGGGGCTAGTCAAAAACATTCAGTACTTC. Translation gives CASSVSSGGLVKNIQYF.

This clone was seen only once. The rearrangement joins TRBV25-1 to TRBJ1-2; 9 bases match TRBD1. Losses at the gene ends were 6 bases for V and 0 bases for J; bases not matched to a gene: 2. The CDR3 extends over 14 amino acids. CDR1 is MGHDK and CDR2 is SYGVNS in the germline V gene. The CDR3, as DNA: TGTGCCAGCAGGGGGACAGGGCCTAACTATGGCTACACCTTC. Translated: CASRGTGPNYGYTF.

V usage is TRBV27 and J usage is TRBJ2-7, with 9 bases lining up with TRBD1. The germline V gene encodes CDR1 MNHEY and CDR2 SMNVEV (reference sequence). The CDR3 is made up of 16 amino acids. The junction had 13 bases not matched to a gene; V was cut back by 6 bases and J by 4 bases. In DNA, the CDR3 is TGTGCCAGCAGCCCGGGACAGGGACTTTCCCCTTACGAGCAGTACTTC. Amino acids: CASSPGQGLSPYEQYF.

The CDR3 nucleotides read TGTGCCAGCAGTTACTCCCAGACAGGAAACACTGAAGCTTTCTTT. Protein sequence: CASSYSQTGNTEAFF. The chain recombines TRBV6-5 with TRBJ1-1, with a possible D match to TRBD1 (6 bases). V was shortened by 0 bases and J by 2 bases, with 10 bases between the two germline ends. The CDR3 contains 15 residues. The germline gives CDR1 MNHEY, CDR2 SVGAGI.

The rearrangement uses TRBV6-1 and TRBJ1-4; D gene uncertain. The germline gives CDR1 MNHNS, CDR2 SASEGT. V dropped 1 base and J dropped 8 bases, with 11 bases sitting between them. The CDR3 spans 14 residues. In DNA, the CDR3 is TGTGCCAGCAGTGAAGACGCACACGGGGAAAAACTGTTTTTT. Translated: CASSEDAHGEKLFF.

The chain employs TRBV6-1 and TRBJ1-5, with a weak D call TRBD1 (5 bases). Germline CDR1 is MNHNS and CDR2 is SASEGT. This CDR3 comprises 15 residues. V dropped 0 bases and J dropped 6 bases, with 12 bases sitting between them. In DNA, the CDR3 is TGTGCCAGCAGTGAAGCGGGGGGGTACGGTCAGCCCCAGCATTTT. This translates into CASSEAGGYGQPQHF.

This chain links TRBV6-1 with TRBJ1-2; D is unclear. CDR1 and CDR2 from the germline V gene are MNHNS and SASEGT. V gave up 2 bases and J gave up 4 bases, with 11 bases separating them. CDR3 length: 14 amino acids. This chain's CDR3 is CASSELVRIYGYTF. The CDR3 nucleotides read TGTGCCAGCAGTGAACTGGTCAGGATCTATGGCTACACCTTC.

The chain joins TRBV18 to TRBJ2-2, with no clear D. Trimming took 4 bases from V and 1 from J, leaving 7 bases between them. The CDR3 loop spans 14 amino acids. Germline V CDR1 and CDR2: KGHSH, LQKENI. The DNA for the CDR3 is TGTGCCAGCTCACTTAAGCAGAACACCGGGGAGCTGTTTTTT. Its protein product is CASSLKQNTGELFF.

J is TRBJ2-2 and V is TRBV2; no definite D call. The V gene lost 2 bases and the J gene lost 6 bases, with 7 bases spanning the gap. Germline V gene data show CDR1 as SNHLY and CDR2 as FYNNEI. The CDR3 sequence is 13 residues long. The CDR3 DNA is TGTGCCAGCAGTGAATCGGGTGCCGGGGAGCTGTTTTTT. As protein: CASSESGAGELFF.

This chain connects TRBV4-1 to TRBJ2-1; TRBD1 is a possible D gene (5 bases). Germline lookup yields CDR1 MGHRA and CDR2 YSYEKL. CDR3 size: 17 residues. V was cut by 0 bases and J by 1 base, with 13 bases left in between. DNA of the CDR3: TGCGCCAGCAGCCAAGAGGGCAGGGTGAGATCCTACAATGAGCAGTTCTTC. Protein: CASSQEGRVRSYNEQFF.

The chain recombines TRBV5-4 with TRBJ1-2; D possibly corresponds to TRBD1 (5 bases). Germline V gives CDR1 SGHNT, CDR2 YYREEE (reference sequence). Trimming shortened V by 3 bases and J by 3 bases, and 12 bases separated the two germline ends. The CDR3 contains 14 residues. This CDR3 is CASSYTGGYYGYTF. CDR3 nucleotide sequence: TGTGCCAGCAGCTACACGGGGGGATACTATGGCTACACCTTC.

The V and J genes are TRBV6-5 and TRBJ2-1, with a possible D match to TRBD1 (8 bases). This CDR3 has 14 residues. Trimming stripped 0 bases from V and 10 bases from J, with 13 bases between. CDR1 is MNHEY, CDR2 SVGAGI, per germline. The CDR3 is CASSYSNRGGEQFF. In DNA form, the CDR3 reads TGTGCCAGCAGTTACTCGAACAGGGGGGGAGAGCAGTTCTTC.

The CDR3 region is CASSYFRVDNAGYTF. In DNA, the CDR3 is TGTGCCAGCAGTTACTTCAGGGTGGATAACGCTGGCTACACCTTC. J is TRBJ1-2 and V is TRBV6-5; tentatively, D is TRBD1 (5 bases). Germline loops: CDR1 MNHEY, CDR2 SVGAGI. The CDR3 contains 15 residues. V shed 1 base and J shed 7 bases, with 16 bases lying between them.

The count of this clone is one. The rearrangement uses TRBV7-2 and TRBJ2-1, with 10 bases lining up with TRBD1. Germline assignment: CDR1 SGHTA and CDR2 FQGNSA. The CDR3 loop spans 16 amino acids. Trimming at V came to 1 base and at J to 7 bases, leaving 7 bases not matched to a gene. The CDR3 bases are TGTGCCAGCAGCTTAGTACCGAGGACAGGGGGAAATGAGCAGTTCTTC. Its translation is CASSLVPRTGGNEQFF.

The chain couples TRBV5-4 to TRBJ1-6; TRBD1 agrees at 10 bases. With V trimmed by 0 bases and J by 7 bases, 1 base remained unmatched. The germline gives CDR1 SGHNT, CDR2 YYREEE (reference sequence). The length of the CDR3 is 15 residues. For the CDR3, the DNA is TGTGCCAGCAGCTTGGGGGGACAGGGGAATTCACCCCTCCACTTT. Its protein product is CASSLGGQGNSPLHF.

The chain couples TRBV7-3 to TRBJ1-6, with D hard to call. The length of the CDR3 is 14 residues. V was trimmed by 3 bases and J by 3 bases, leaving 6 bases between them. Germline lookup yields CDR1 SGHTA and CDR2 FQGTGA. The CDR3 bases are TGTGCCAGCAGCTTTGGAGACTATAATTCACCCCTCCACTTT. This sequence encodes CASSFGDYNSPLHF. Using reference TRBV7-3 and TRBJ1-6 for the parts outside the CDR3, the full variable domain is GAGVSQTPSNKVTEKGKYVELRCDPISGHTALYWYRQSLGQGPEFLIYFQGTGAADDSGLPNDRFFAVRPEGSVSTLKIQRTERGDSAVYLCASSFGDYNSPLHFGNGTRLTVT.

The chain links TRBV18 to TRBJ2-7; 7 bases fit TRBD2. Germline trimming cut 2 bases from V and 0 bases from J; bases unmatched to any gene: 7. This CDR3 comprises 16 residues. Germline lookup yields CDR1 KGHSH and CDR2 LQKENI. The CDR3 loop is CASSPGGRGLSYEQYF. As DNA, the CDR3 is TGTGCCAGCTCACCAGGGGGGAGGGGACTCTCCTACGAGCAGTACTTC.

This chain joins TRBV15 and TRBJ2-3; 14 bases agree with TRBD2. The CDR3 spans 15 residues. V lost 6 bases to trimming and J lost 7 bases; unmatched junction nucleotides: 6. Germline-derived CDR1 and CDR2 are LNHNV and YYDKDF (reference sequence). The DNA of the CDR3 is TGTGCCACCAGGAACGGACTAGCGGGGGGAAATACGCAGTATTTT. This gives the protein CATRNGLAGGNTQYF.

This rearrangement joins TRBV6-6 to TRBJ1-1; TRBD1 aligns across 10 bases. CDR3 length: 14 residues. The V gene end was trimmed by 4 bases and the J gene end by 11 bases; junction bases not matched to a gene: 10. Per germline, CDR1 MNHNY and CDR2 SVGAGI (reference sequence). As DNA, the CDR3 is TGTGCCAGCAGTTTTCCGGGACAGGGGCCTGCGGCTTTCTTT. It translates to CASSFPGQGPAAFF.

This clone has a single count. The chain joins TRBV7-2 to TRBJ1-2; the D is unclear. Germline loops: CDR1 SGHTA, CDR2 FQGNSA. The length of the CDR3 is 15 residues. Trimming pared 4 bases from V and 7 bases from J, leaving 19 bases between. CDR3 sequence: CASSSRAAWSFGYTF. The CDR3 region has the DNA TGTGCCAGCAGCTCGCGGGCCGCCTGGAGTTTTGGCTACACCTTC. The whole variable domain, filled in from reference TRBV7-2 and TRBJ1-2, reads GAGVSQSPSNKVTEKGKDVELRCDPISGHTALYWYRQSLGQGLEFLIYFQGNSAPDKSGLPSDRFSAERTGGSVSTLTIQRTQQEDSAVYLCASSSRAAWSFGYTFGSGTRLTVV.

About this clone itself: The sample has other DNA sequences that encode this CDR3 too. V and J are TRBV7-9 and TRBJ2-7; 9 positions agree with TRBD2. Germline-derived CDR1 and CDR2 are SEHNR and FQNEAQ (reference sequence). With 0 bases clipped from V and 2 bases from J, the junction kept 2 bases outside the gene matches. The CDR3 contains 15 residues. The CDR3 spells CASSLASGGTYEQYF. The CDR3 DNA reads as TGTGCCAGCAGCTTAGCTAGCGGGGGTACCTACGAGCAGTACTTC.

The gene calls are TRBV5-5 and TRBJ2-7, with 7 nucleotides matching TRBD1. Germline assignment: CDR1 SGHKS and CDR2 YYEKEE (reference sequence). This CDR3 contains 14 residues. J lost 0 bases, V lost 0 bases, and 0 bases had no gene match. This CDR3 reads CASSLAGGSYEQYF. The CDR3 region has the DNA TGTGCCAGCAGCTTGGCAGGGGGCTCCTACGAGCAGTACTTC.